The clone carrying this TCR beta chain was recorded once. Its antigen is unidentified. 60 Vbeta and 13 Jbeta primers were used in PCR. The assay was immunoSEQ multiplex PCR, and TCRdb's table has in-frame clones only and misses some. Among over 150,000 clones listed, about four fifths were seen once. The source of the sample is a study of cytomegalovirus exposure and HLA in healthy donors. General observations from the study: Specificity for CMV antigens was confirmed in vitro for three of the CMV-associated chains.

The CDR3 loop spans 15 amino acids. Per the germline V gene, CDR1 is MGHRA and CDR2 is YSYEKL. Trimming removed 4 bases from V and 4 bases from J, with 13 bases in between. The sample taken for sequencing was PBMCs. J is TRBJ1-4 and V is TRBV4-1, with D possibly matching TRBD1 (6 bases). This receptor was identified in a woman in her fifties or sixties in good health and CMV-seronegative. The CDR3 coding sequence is TGCGCCAGCAGCCTCCTTTTAGGGGGTAATGAAAAACTGTTTTTT. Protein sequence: CASSLLLGGNEKLFF.